What follows are 21 T cell receptor beta chains derived from one specimen sequenced in a study of T cells expressing NK-cell markers. TCRdb processed the 5' RACE reads again and assigns one entry to each CDR3 protein, with no DNA. The sample totals 350,000 to 500,000 distinct CDR3 sequences; its top ten clones hold under 7.5%. The sample comprised blood T cells: a sorted CD56 or NKG2C T cell subset, CD4+ or CD8+ T cells, or bulk PBMC T cells (not recorded which). These receptors were taken from a woman between 18 and 69 years old in good health.

This sequence joins TRBV28 and TRBJ2-7; TCRdb lists TRBD1, though no DNA is available to test this call. CDR1 MDHEN and CDR2 SYDVKM come from the germline V gene. This CDR3 is built from 15 residues. CDR3 sequence reads: CASSLILDRGYEQYF.

The chain uses TRBV20-1 and TRBJ1-5; TCRdb names TRBD1, which stays unverified in the absence of DNA. Germline loops: CDR1 DFQATT, CDR2 SNEGSKA (reference sequence). The CDR3 length is 14 residues. The CDR3 sequence: CSARQGGSNQPQHF.

This sequence joins TRBV27 and TRBJ2-1; TCRdb names TRBD1, which stays unverified in the absence of DNA. The CDR3 spans 16 residues. Germline values: CDR1 MNHEY, CDR2 SMNVEV (reference sequence). CDR3 residues: CASSPWTGSSYNEQFF.

This sequence joins TRBV28 and TRBJ2-7. This CDR3 region has 11 residues. Germline assignment: CDR1 MDHEN and CDR2 SYDVKM. The CDR3 loop is CASRSSREQYF.

The chain recombines TRBV15 with TRBJ2-7; without DNA, the TCRdb call of TRBD1 cannot be checked. Germline values: CDR1 LNHNV, CDR2 YYDKDF (reference sequence). CDR3 length: 16 amino acids. The CDR3 region is CATSSEQGLASYEQYF.

The chain joins TRBV7-9 to TRBJ2-7. This CDR3 spans 15 amino acids. Germline values: CDR1 SEHNR, CDR2 FQNEAQ (reference sequence). The CDR3 region is CASSLGTSAAYEQYF. Together with reference TRBV7-9 and TRBJ2-7, the CDR3 gives the full variable domain: DTGVSQNPRHKITKRGQNVTFRCDPISEHNRLYWYRQTLGQGPEFLTYFQNEAQLEKSRLLSDRFSAERPKGSFSTLEIQRTEQGDSAMYLCASSLGTSAAYEQYFGPGTRLTVT.

This rearrangement joins TRBV9 to TRBJ2-1; TCRdb gives TRBD1 as the D gene, but with no DNA this cannot be confirmed. In germline, CDR1 is SGDLS, CDR2 YYNGEE. The CDR3 loop spans 13 amino acids. The chain's CDR3 is CASSVMGDNEQFF.

This chain uses TRBV27 with TRBJ1-2; TCRdb's assignment of TRBD1 cannot be checked, as there is no DNA. There are 13 residues in the CDR3. Germline CDR1 MNHEY, CDR2 SMNVEV (reference sequence). CDR3 protein: CASKQDRGYGYTF.

The rearrangement uses TRBV19 and TRBJ1-1; TCRdb indicates TRBD1, and absent DNA this call remains unverified. The germline CDR1 and CDR2 sequences are LNHDA and SQIVND (reference sequence). The CDR3 has 19 amino acids. CDR3 amino acids: CASTDRMPGQGGAAPEAFF.

The chain's CDR3 is CASSLATGPYEQYF. The chain joins TRBV12-3 or TRBV12-4 to TRBJ2-7; there is no DNA to check the TCRdb D call of TRBD1. The CDR3 is 14 residues long.

The chain is built from TRBV12-3 or TRBV12-4 and TRBJ2-7; as DNA is missing, the TRBD2 call by TCRdb cannot be tested. The length of the CDR3 is 14 residues. This CDR3 is CASSLSGLIYEQYF.

The genes are TRBV12-3 or TRBV12-4 and TRBJ2-1; no DNA is available, so the TRBD2 call from TCRdb remains unchecked. The CDR3 sequence is 16 residues long. CDR3 protein: CASSFDGGLKYNEQFF.

The chain employs TRBV7-6 and TRBJ2-3; TCRdb proposes TRBD2, but this gene call is untestable without DNA. Germline V gene lookup returns CDR1 SGHVS and CDR2 FNYEAQ. The CDR3 totals 16 residues. CDR3 amino acids: CASSLVPQPSTDTQYF.

The chain carries TRBV24-1 and TRBJ2-1; TCRdb names TRBD1, which stays unverified in the absence of DNA. The CDR3 runs to 15 residues. Germline CDR1 reads KGHDR; CDR2 reads SFDVKD. The CDR3 here is CATSDLKGARNEQFF.

CDR3 in amino acids: CASSLGQATGEKLFF. The V and J genes are TRBV5-1 and TRBJ1-4. This CDR3 is built from 15 residues. Germline assignment: CDR1 SGHRS and CDR2 YFSETQ.

This CDR3 is CASSYGLYNEQFF. This sequence joins TRBV4-3 and TRBJ2-1. The CDR3 runs 13 residues. CDR1 and CDR2 from the germline V gene are LGHNA and YSLEER.

The chain combines TRBV6-5 with TRBJ1-3. The germline V gene has CDR1 MNHEY and CDR2 SVGAGI. This CDR3 comprises 14 residues. The CDR3: CASSYLGSGNTIYF.

The rearrangement links TRBV29-1 to TRBJ2-3; TCRdb designates TRBD1, a call that cannot be tested without DNA. CDR1 is SQVTM and CDR2 is ANQGSEA in the germline V gene. The CDR3 sequence is 13 residues long. The CDR3 protein is CSVETGDGDTQYF.

This chain connects TRBV29-1 to TRBJ2-3. This CDR3 region has 12 residues. Germline loops: CDR1 SQVTM, CDR2 ANQGSEA. CDR3 region: CSATVAEDTQYF.

The chain employs TRBV28 and TRBJ2-3; TCRdb lists TRBD1, though no DNA is available to test this call. Germline V CDR1 and CDR2: MDHEN, SYDVKM. The length of the CDR3 is 16 residues. CDR3 residues: CASRALRTASTDTQYF.

CDR3 sequence: CATSGQGGGTDTQYF. V usage is TRBV15 and J usage is TRBJ2-3; TCRdb's D call, TRBD1, is unchecked because there is no DNA. The germline V gene encodes CDR1 LNHNV and CDR2 YYDKDF (reference sequence). The CDR3 has 15 residues.